This TCR beta chain was obtained from a study of PD-L1 blockade in urothelial cancer. Overall study context: Patients started atezolizumab around 2014, 1,200 mg intravenously every 3 weeks.

General study points: Enhanced expansion of tumor-associated blood clones at 3 weeks characterized durable-benefit patients.

As for time point: pretreatment peripheral blood. Patient disease was locally advanced or metastatic urothelial carcinoma. TCRdb's table, derived via immunoSEQ multiplex PCR, lists solely in-frame clones and lacks some. This table has more than 50,000 clones, around 81% appearing once. Turning to this clone: Its antigen is not identified.

The CDR3 has 14 amino acids. The V gene's germline CDR1 is LNHDA and CDR2 SQIVND (reference sequence). V gave up 6 bases and J gave up 1 base, with 9 bases separating them. The V and J genes are TRBV19 and TRBJ2-2, with D maybe TRBD2 (6 bases). The sequence was collected from a man between 65 and 85 years old with urothelial cancer. The specimen comprised PBMCs, sampled around atezolizumab (anti-PD-L1) treatment. The DNA for the CDR3 is TGTGCCAGTAGGGGGGACTTGAACACCGGGGAGCTGTTTTTT. Translated: CASRGDLNTGELFF.